The clone carrying this TCR beta chain was detected a few times. Its cognate antigen is unknown. This entry comes from a study of T cells in Graves' hyperthyroidism and ophthalmopathy. Study-wide points: Among thyroid clonotypes expanded above 0.001, most also appeared in blood.

A lack of ophthalmopathy progression within 18 months defined stable Graves' hyperthyroidism. Diagnoses rested on clinical symptoms, serum thyroxine and TRAb, thyroid ultrasound and orbital computed tomography. There were TCR beta CDR3 regions amplified from RNA transcripts. In the first-round RT-PCR of the TCR CDR3, the HTBI primer set was used. In TCRdb, the multiplex PCR reads were re-called with MiXCR into one record per CDR3 protein. In the table there are just under 750,000 distinct CDR3 sequences, around a third of which are singletons. This sequence originates from a woman aged 40-49 years with Graves' hyperthyroidism. Sequenced material: blood.

The CDR3 coding sequence is TGTGCCAGTAGTCCCACAGGGGAGGACTCCTACGAGCAGTACTTC. Residues: CASSPTGEDSYEQYF. The chain employs TRBV19 and TRBJ2-7; maybe TRBD1 (7 bases). Trimming stripped 5 bases from V and 0 bases from J, with 14 bases between. The CDR3 spans 15 residues. From germline, CDR1 is LNHDA and CDR2 SQIVND (reference sequence).